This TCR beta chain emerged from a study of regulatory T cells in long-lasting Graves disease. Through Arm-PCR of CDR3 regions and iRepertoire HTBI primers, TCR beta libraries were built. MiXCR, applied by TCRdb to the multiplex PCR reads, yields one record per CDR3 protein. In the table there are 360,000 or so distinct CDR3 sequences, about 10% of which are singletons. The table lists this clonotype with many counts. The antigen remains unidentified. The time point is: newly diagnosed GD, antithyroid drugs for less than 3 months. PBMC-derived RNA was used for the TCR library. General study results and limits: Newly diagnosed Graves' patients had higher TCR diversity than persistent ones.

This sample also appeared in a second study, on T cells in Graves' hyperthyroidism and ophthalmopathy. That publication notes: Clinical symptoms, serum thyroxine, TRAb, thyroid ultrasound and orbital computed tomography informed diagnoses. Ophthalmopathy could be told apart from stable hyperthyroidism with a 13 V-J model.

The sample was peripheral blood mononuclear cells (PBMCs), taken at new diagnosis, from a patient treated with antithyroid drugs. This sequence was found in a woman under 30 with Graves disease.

The CDR3 loop is CASSRGAVILNTEAFF. CDR3 DNA sequence: TGTGCCAGCAGTCGGGGGGCGGTGATACTGAACACTGAAGCTTTCTTT. J is TRBJ1-1 and V is TRBV2; possible D gene TRBD1, 6 bases. V was clipped by 5 bases and J by 0 bases, with 16 bases between them. This CDR3 is 16 amino acids long. Germline CDR1 and CDR2: SNHLY and FYNNEI.